This TCR beta chain was observed in a study of tumor-infiltrating lymphocytes in oesophageal squamous cell carcinoma. The CDR3 is 15 residues long. CDR1 SGHVS and CDR2 FNYEAQ come from the germline V gene. MiXCR, applied by TCRdb to the PCR reads, yields one record per CDR3 protein. The sample lists 11,000 to 15,000 distinct CDR3 sequences, around 47% occurring once. This receptor was taken from a male donor with esophageal squamous cell carcinoma. The chain couples TRBV7-6 to TRBJ2-3; D is perhaps TRBD1 (6 bases). Matching the DNA end better, TRBJ1-2 makes the J call doubtful. The source material was blood. This CDR3 is CASSLENSGVDGYTF. The CDR3 nucleotides are TGTGCCAGCAGCTTAGAAAATTCAGGGGTCGATGGCTACACCTTC.